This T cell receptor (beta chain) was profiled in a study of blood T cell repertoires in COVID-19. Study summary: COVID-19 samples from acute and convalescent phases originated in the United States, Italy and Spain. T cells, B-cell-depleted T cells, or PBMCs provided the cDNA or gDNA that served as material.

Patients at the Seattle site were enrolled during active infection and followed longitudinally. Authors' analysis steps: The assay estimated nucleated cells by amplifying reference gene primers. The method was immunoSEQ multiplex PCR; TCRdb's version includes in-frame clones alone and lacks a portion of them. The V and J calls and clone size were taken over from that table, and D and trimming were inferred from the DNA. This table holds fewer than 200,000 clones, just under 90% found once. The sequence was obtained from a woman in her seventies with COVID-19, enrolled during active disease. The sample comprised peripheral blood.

In DNA form, the CDR3 reads TGTGCCAGCAGTATTGGACAGTGGGCTGAAGCTTTCTTT. This sequence encodes CASSIGQWAEAFF. The chain combines TRBV7-3 with TRBJ1-1, with D possibly TRBD1 on 6 matching bases. The CDR3 loop spans 13 amino acids. V was clipped by 6 bases and J by 6 bases, with 14 bases between them. Germline V gives CDR1 SGHTA, CDR2 FQGTGA.